This TCR beta chain was identified during a study of post-analysis software for immune sequencing data. Study-level background: Disease courses included relapsing-remitting, secondary progressive and progressive-relapsing multiple sclerosis.

Study results and caveats: In patients, TRBV5-6, TRBV5-1 and TRBV20-1 belonged to five TRBV segments found more frequently than in controls. Samples sharing a preparation batch grouped tightly together when assessed by F measure.

The authors incorporated unique molecular identifiers into the TCR beta cDNA libraries. From around 1 to 10 million T cells, roughly 0.5 million cDNA molecules were obtained. TCRdb re-called the PCR reads through MiXCR, storing one row per CDR3 protein. The sample lists hundreds of thousands of distinct CDR3 sequences, about 60% seen once, with around 11% in the top ten. This clonotype was picked up a small number of times. As yet, its antigen is unknown. In germline, CDR1 is SGHTA, CDR2 FQGNSA. CDR3 size: 11 residues. Deletions cut 3 bases from V and 11 bases from J, with 9 bases between. The gene calls are TRBV7-2 and TRBJ2-3; possible D gene TRBD1, 5 bases. Specimen: blood. The source is a girl between 2 and 10 years old with multiple sclerosis. The CDR3 DNA is TGTGCCAGCAGCTTGACAGACAGGCAGTATTTT. Its protein product is CASSLTDRQYF.